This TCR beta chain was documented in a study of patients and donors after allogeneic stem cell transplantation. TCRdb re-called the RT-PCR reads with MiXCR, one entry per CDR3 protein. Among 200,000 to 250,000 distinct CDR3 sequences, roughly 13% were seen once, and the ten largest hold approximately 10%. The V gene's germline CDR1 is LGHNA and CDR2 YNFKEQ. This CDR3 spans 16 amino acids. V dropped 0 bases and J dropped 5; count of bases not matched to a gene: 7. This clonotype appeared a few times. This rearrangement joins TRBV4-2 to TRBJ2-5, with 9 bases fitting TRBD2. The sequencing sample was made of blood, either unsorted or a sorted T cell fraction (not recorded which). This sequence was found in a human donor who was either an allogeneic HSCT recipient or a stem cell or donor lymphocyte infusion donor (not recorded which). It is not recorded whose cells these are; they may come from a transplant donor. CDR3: CASSQETRGGRETQYF. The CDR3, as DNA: TGTGCCAGCAGCCAAGAGACGCGGGGGGGCAGGGAGACCCAGTACTTC.